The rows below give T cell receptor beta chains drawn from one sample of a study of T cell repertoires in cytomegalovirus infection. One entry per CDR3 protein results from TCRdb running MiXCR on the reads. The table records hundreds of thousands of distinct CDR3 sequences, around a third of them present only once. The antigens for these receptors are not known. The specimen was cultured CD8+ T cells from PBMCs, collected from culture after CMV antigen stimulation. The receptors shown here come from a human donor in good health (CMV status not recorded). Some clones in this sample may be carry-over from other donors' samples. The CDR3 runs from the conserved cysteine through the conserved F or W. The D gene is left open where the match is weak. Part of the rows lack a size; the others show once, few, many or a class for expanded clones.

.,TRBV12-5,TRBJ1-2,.,CASGSGGFGYTF,TGTGCTAGTGGTTCCGGTGGGTTTGGCTACACCTTC
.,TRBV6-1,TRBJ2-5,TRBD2,CASSELTSGGLQETQYF,TGTGCCAGCAGTGAACTGACTAGCGGGGGCCTACAAGAGACCCAGTACTTC
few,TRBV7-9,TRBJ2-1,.,CASSPVTGTVEQFF,TGTGCCAGCAGCCCTGTAACCGGGACCGTGGAGCAGTTCTTC
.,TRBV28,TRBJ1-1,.,CASSLFRYTGNTEAFF,TGTGCCAGCAGTTTATTCCGCTACACAGGGAACACTGAAGCTTTCTTT
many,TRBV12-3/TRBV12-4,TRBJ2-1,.,CASSFRPPSVYEQFF,TGTGCCAGCAGTTTCCGGCCGCCCTCGGTCTATGAGCAGTTCTTC
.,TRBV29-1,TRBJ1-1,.,CSVEEGTEAFF,TGCAGCGTTGAGGAGGGGACTGAAGCTTTCTTT
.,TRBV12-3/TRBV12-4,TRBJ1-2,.,CASSKDARTLSGYTF,TGTGCCAGCAGTAAGGACGCCCGGACCTTATCTGGCTACACCTTC
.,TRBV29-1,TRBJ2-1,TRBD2,CSVELAGRSYNEQFF,TGCAGCGTTGAACTAGCGGGTCGCTCCTACAATGAGCAGTTCTTC
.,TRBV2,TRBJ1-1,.,CASSEAGPRGGTEAFF,TGTGCCAGCAGTGAAGCGGGACCCCGGGGAGGCACTGAAGCTTTCTTT
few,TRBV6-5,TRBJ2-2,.,CASSYSRNGNTGELFF,TGTGCCAGCAGTTACTCGAGGAACGGGAACACCGGGGAGCTGTTTTTT
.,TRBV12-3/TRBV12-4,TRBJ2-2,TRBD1,CASRKGQGELFF,TGTGCCAGCAGGAAAGGACAGGGAGAGCTGTTTTTT
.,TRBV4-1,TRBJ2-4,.,CASSQTALTKNIQYF,TGCGCCAGCAGCCAAACAGCCCTAACCAAAAACATTCAGTACTTC
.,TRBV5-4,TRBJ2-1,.,CASSGRQGTIEDNEQFF,TGTGCCAGCAGCGGTCGTCAGGGTACGATCGAAGACAATGAGCAGTTCTTC
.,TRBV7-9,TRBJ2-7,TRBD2,CASSLRGGSTYEQYF,TGTGCCAGCAGCTTAAGAGGCGGGAGCACCTACGAGCAGTACTTC
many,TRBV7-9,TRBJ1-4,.,CASSSRLRQRITNEKLFF,TGTGCCAGCAGCTCTCGGTTGAGGCAGCGAATAACTAATGAAAAACTGTTTTTT
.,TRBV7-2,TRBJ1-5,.,CASQGFNQPQHF,TGTGCCAGCCAGGGATTCAATCAGCCCCAGCATTTT
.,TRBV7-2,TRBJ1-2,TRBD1,CASSSGTGGEMIGGYTF,TGTGCCAGCAGCTCCGGGACAGGGGGCGAAATGATTGGTGGCTACACCTTC
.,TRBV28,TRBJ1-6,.,CASSLTEEATNSPLHF,TGTGCCAGCAGCCTAACGGAGGAAGCCACAAATTCACCCCTCCACTTT
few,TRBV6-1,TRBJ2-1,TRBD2,CASRIEGPSGYNEQFF,TGTGCCAGCAGAATTGAAGGTCCTAGCGGATACAATGAGCAGTTCTTC
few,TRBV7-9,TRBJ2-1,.,CASSLTQVYNEQFF,TGTGCCAGCAGCTTGACACAGGTCTACAATGAGCAGTTCTTC
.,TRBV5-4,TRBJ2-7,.,CASSLNGGSSYEQYF,TGTGCCAGCAGCTTGAACGGGGGTAGCTCCTACGAGCAGTACTTC
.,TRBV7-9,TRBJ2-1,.,CASSYPDLTHEQFF,TGTGCCAGCAGCTACCCTGACCTCACTCATGAGCAGTTCTTC
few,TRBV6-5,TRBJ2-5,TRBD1,CASSYRDRWQETQYF,TGTGCCAGCAGTTACCGGGACAGATGGCAAGAGACCCAGTACTTC
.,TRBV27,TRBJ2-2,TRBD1,CASSLKGAHTGELFF,TGTGCCAGCAGTTTAAAGGGGGCGCACACCGGGGAGCTGTTTTTT
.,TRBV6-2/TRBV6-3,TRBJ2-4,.,CASSYSRQPFRGIEYF,TGTGCCAGCAGTTACTCCCGGCAGCCCTTTCGGGGTATTGAGTACTTC
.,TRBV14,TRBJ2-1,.,CASSQVVRSSGNEQFF,TGTGCCAGCAGCCAGGTCGTAAGGTCGTCCGGCAATGAGCAGTTCTTC
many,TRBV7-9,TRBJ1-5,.,CASSLEASNQPQHF,TGTGCCAGCAGCTTAGAGGCTAGCAATCAGCCCCAGCATTTT
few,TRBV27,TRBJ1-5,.,CASSLSGGWRNQPQHF,TGTGCCAGCAGTTTATCCGGGGGTTGGCGCAATCAGCCCCAGCATTTT
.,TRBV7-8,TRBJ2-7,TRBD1,CASSAREGQGFSYEQYF,TGTGCCAGCAGCGCTAGAGAGGGACAGGGGTTCTCCTACGAGCAGTACTTC
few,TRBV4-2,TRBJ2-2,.,CASSGGGEATGELFF,TGTGCCAGCAGCGGAGGGGGGGAGGCCACCGGGGAGCTGTTTTTT
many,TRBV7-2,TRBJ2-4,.,CASSLGSLPGAKNIQYF,TGTGCCAGCAGCTTAGGGAGCTTACCTGGGGCCAAAAACATTCAGTACTTC
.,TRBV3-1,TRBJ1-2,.,CASSQGSRTNYGYTF,TGTGCCAGCAGCCAAGGGTCCAGGACTAACTATGGCTACACCTTC
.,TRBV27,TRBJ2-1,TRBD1,CASSLHVGDRGSGNEQFF,TGTGCCAGCAGTTTACATGTGGGGGACAGGGGGTCGGGGAATGAGCAGTTCTTC
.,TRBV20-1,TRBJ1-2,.,CSAHPRGPLIGDTF,TGCAGTGCCCACCCCAGGGGCCCGCTTATAGGGGACACCTTC
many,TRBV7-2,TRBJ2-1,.,CASSPLRTLDNEQFF,TGTGCCAGCAGCCCCCTCAGGACACTAGACAATGAGCAGTTCTTC
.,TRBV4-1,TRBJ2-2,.,CASSHYSYTGELFF,TGCGCCAGCAGCCACTACAGCTACACCGGGGAGCTGTTTTTT
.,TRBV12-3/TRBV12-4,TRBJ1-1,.,CASSLGLLKNMNTEAFF,TGTGCCAGCAGTTTAGGCCTGCTGAAGAATATGAACACTGAAGCTTTCTTT
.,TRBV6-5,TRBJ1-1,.,CASSIDLNTEAFF,TGTGCCAGCAGTATCGACTTGAACACTGAAGCTTTCTTT
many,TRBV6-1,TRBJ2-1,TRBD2,CASSWTSGGARNEQFF,TGTGCCAGCAGTTGGACTAGCGGGGGGGCACGTAATGAGCAGTTCTTC
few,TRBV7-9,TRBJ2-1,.,CASSHTSSYNEQFF,TGTGCCAGCAGCCACACCAGCTCCTACAATGAGCAGTTCTTC
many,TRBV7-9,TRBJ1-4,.,CASSLEDGIYEKLFF,TGTGCCAGCAGCTTAGAGGACGGAATCTATGAAAAACTGTTTTTT